This T cell receptor beta chain was obtained from a study of cytomegalovirus exposure and HLA in healthy donors. Study-wide results and caveats: Among immune exposure information, only CMV serostatus was available.

V shed 7 bases, J shed 8 bases, and the junction held 9 bases outside the gene matches. This CDR3 contains 14 residues. Germline V CDR1 and CDR2: SGDLS, YYNGEE. The PCR contained 60 Vbeta and 13 Jbeta primers. TCRdb's table, derived via immunoSEQ multiplex PCR, lists solely in-frame clones and lacks some. The sample includes about 37,000 clones, 74% seen only once; the top ten take 6.3%. Turning to this clone: The antigen remains undetermined.

Sequenced material: PBMCs. The chain has TRBV9 and TRBJ2-1; TRBD1 matches at 10 bases. The TCR was taken from a young man in good health and CMV-seronegative. CDR3 amino acids: CASSRQGADHEQFF. CDR3 sequence (DNA): TGTGCCAGCTCCCGACAGGGGGCGGATCATGAGCAGTTCTTC.